The clone carrying this T cell receptor beta chain came up many times. What it recognizes is unknown. The sample originates from a study of regulatory T cells in long-lasting Graves disease. Across the whole study: The term persistent Graves' disease signified upward of 5 years on antithyroid drugs with positive TSH receptor antibodies. Study-wide results and caveats: Favoring TRBV28, TRBJ1-2 and TRBJ2-5 was a feature seen in persistent disease.

Arm-PCR of CDR3 regions and iRepertoire HTBI primers were the basis on which TCR beta libraries were built. Authors' analysis steps: Across the samples, identification revealed around 65 TRBV and 11 to 15 TRBJ segments. One entry per CDR3 protein results from TCRdb running MiXCR on the multiplex PCR reads. These V and J calls derive from TCRdb rather than the authors' analysis. In the table there are more than 650,000 distinct CDR3 sequences, 25% to 30% of which are singletons. Trimming at V came to 0 bases and at J to 3 bases, leaving 17 bases not matched to a gene. Germline CDR1 is LGHNT and CDR2 is FRNRAP. The CDR3 length is 20 residues. Indicated time point: persistent/refractory GD, antithyroid drugs over 5 years with positive TRAb. With RNA extracted from PBMCs as input, the TCR library was made. Roughly 10-milliliter peripheral blood samples went into EDTA tubes.

This receptor was taken from a female donor with Graves disease. The J gene is TRBJ1-2, the V gene TRBV12-5; 9 nucleotides align to TRBD1. Source: peripheral blood mononuclear cells (PBMCs), taken when the disease was refractory, from a patient treated with antithyroid drugs. The CDR3 loop reads CASGLVPSGTGLSGDYGYTF. The CDR3 DNA reads as TGTGCTAGTGGTTTGGTACCGTCCGGGACAGGGTTATCGGGGGACTATGGCTACACCTTC.